The sequence of this TCR beta chain was determined in a study of long-term antiretroviral therapy in people with HIV. Per donor, at least one pre-ART and at least two post-ART PBMC samples were obtained. Concerning this clone: Its antigen is unknown.

V gave up 6 bases and J gave up 5 bases, with 13 bases separating them. This CDR3 contains 13 residues. Germline values: CDR1 SNHLY, CDR2 FYNNEI. General study findings and limits: The blood, collected between about 2003 and 2017, was possibly taken under older ART regimens.

The libraries were made with immunoSEQ v3.0 at survey level. Measured with immunoSEQ multiplex PCR; TCRdb has only the in-frame clones, and not every one. Altogether 25,000 to 35,000 clones are present, more than 85% being singletons, with the ten largest covering under 7.5%. The TCR was taken from a man aged 50 to 60 with HIV. Sequenced here: unsorted PBMCs, sampled around 5 years before starting antiretroviral therapy. The rearrangement joins TRBV2 to TRBJ2-5; perhaps TRBD2 as D (5 bases). CDR3 sequence: CASRTGSVETQYF. DNA of the CDR3: TGTGCCAGCAGGACGGGATCTGTGGAGACCCAGTACTTC.